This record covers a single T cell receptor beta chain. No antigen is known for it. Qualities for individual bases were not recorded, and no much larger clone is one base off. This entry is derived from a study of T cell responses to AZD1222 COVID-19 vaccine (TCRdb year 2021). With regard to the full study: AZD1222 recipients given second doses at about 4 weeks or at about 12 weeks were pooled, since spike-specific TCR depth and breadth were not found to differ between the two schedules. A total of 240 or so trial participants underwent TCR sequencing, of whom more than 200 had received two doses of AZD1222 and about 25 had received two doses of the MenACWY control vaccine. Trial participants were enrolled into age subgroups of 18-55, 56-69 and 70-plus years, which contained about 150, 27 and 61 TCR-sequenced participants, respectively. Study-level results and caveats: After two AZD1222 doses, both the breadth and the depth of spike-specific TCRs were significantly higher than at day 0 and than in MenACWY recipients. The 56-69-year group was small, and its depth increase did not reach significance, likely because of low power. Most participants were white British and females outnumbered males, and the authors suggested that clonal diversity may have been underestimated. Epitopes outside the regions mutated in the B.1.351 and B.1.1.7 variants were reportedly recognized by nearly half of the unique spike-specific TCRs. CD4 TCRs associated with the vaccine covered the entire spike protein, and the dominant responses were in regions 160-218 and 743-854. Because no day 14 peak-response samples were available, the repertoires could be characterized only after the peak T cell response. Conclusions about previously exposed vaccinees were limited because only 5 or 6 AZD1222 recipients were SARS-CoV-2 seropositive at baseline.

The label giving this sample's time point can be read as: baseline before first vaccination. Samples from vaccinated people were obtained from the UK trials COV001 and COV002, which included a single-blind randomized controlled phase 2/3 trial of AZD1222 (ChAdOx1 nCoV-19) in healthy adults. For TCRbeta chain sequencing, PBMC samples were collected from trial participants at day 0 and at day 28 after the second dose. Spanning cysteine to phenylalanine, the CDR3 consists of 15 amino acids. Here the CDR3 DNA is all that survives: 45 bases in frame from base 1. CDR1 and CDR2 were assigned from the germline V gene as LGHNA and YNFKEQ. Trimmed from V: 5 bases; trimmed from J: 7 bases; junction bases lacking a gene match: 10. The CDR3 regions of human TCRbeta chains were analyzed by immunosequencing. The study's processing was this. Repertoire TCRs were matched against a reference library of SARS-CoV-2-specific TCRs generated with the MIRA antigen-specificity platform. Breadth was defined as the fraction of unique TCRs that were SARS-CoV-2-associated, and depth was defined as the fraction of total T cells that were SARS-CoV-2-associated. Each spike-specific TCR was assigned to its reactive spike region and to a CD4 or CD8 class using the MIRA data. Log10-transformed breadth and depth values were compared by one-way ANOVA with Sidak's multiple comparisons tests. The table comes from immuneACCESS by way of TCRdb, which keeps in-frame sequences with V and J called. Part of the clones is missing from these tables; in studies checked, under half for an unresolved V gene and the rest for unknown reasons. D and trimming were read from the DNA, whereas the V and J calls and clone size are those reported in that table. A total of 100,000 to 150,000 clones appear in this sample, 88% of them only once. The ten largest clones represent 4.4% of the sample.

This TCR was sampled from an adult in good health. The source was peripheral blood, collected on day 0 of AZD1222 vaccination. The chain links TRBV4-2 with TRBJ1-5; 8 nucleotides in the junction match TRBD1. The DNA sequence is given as TGTGCCAGCAGCGAGCTCCCAGGGGGCGAACAGCCCCAGCATTTT. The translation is CASSELPGGEQPQHF.